The 2 T cell receptor beta chains given below trace back to one sample, sequenced in a study of regulatory T cells in long-lasting Graves disease. The sample's time point: persistent/refractory GD, antithyroid drugs over 5 years with positive TRAb. Making the TCR library involved RNA that had been extracted from PBMCs. Arm-PCR of CDR3 regions with iRepertoire HTBI primers generated TCR beta libraries. One entry per CDR3 protein, called by TCRdb with MiXCR from the multiplex PCR reads. The sample consists of hundreds of thousands of distinct CDR3 sequences, around 21% of them appearing once. This specimen consisted of peripheral blood mononuclear cells (PBMCs), obtained when the disease was refractory, from a patient treated with antithyroid drugs. The receptors come from a female donor with Graves disease.

The chain is built from TRBV4-1 and TRBJ2-7; D gene unclear. The ends were cut back, 4 bases at V and 2 bases at J, with 9 bases in the middle. CDR1 is MGHRA and CDR2 is YSYEKL in the germline V gene. The CDR3 extends over 13 amino acids. CDR3 nucleotide sequence: TGCGCCAGCAGCCTTACTCTTCCCTACGAGCAGTACTTC. Translated, it gives CASSLTLPYEQYF.

This clonotype was found many times. J is TRBJ2-5 and V is TRBV11-3, with D uncertain. The length of the CDR3 is 13 residues. Germline V gives CDR1 SGHNT, CDR2 YENEEA. V lost 1 base and J lost 4, with 7 bases in between. CDR3 nucleotides: TGTGCCAGCAGCTTAGTTTCTGGAGAGACCCAGTACTTC. The encoded protein is CASSLVSGETQYF. The full variable domain, its missing parts supplied by reference TRBV11-3 and TRBJ2-5, is EAGVVQSPRYKIIEKKQPVAFWCNPISGHNTLYWYLQNLGQGPELLIRYENEEAVDDSQLPKDRFSAERLKGVDSTLKIQPAELGDSAVYLCASSLVSGETQYFGPGTRLLVL.